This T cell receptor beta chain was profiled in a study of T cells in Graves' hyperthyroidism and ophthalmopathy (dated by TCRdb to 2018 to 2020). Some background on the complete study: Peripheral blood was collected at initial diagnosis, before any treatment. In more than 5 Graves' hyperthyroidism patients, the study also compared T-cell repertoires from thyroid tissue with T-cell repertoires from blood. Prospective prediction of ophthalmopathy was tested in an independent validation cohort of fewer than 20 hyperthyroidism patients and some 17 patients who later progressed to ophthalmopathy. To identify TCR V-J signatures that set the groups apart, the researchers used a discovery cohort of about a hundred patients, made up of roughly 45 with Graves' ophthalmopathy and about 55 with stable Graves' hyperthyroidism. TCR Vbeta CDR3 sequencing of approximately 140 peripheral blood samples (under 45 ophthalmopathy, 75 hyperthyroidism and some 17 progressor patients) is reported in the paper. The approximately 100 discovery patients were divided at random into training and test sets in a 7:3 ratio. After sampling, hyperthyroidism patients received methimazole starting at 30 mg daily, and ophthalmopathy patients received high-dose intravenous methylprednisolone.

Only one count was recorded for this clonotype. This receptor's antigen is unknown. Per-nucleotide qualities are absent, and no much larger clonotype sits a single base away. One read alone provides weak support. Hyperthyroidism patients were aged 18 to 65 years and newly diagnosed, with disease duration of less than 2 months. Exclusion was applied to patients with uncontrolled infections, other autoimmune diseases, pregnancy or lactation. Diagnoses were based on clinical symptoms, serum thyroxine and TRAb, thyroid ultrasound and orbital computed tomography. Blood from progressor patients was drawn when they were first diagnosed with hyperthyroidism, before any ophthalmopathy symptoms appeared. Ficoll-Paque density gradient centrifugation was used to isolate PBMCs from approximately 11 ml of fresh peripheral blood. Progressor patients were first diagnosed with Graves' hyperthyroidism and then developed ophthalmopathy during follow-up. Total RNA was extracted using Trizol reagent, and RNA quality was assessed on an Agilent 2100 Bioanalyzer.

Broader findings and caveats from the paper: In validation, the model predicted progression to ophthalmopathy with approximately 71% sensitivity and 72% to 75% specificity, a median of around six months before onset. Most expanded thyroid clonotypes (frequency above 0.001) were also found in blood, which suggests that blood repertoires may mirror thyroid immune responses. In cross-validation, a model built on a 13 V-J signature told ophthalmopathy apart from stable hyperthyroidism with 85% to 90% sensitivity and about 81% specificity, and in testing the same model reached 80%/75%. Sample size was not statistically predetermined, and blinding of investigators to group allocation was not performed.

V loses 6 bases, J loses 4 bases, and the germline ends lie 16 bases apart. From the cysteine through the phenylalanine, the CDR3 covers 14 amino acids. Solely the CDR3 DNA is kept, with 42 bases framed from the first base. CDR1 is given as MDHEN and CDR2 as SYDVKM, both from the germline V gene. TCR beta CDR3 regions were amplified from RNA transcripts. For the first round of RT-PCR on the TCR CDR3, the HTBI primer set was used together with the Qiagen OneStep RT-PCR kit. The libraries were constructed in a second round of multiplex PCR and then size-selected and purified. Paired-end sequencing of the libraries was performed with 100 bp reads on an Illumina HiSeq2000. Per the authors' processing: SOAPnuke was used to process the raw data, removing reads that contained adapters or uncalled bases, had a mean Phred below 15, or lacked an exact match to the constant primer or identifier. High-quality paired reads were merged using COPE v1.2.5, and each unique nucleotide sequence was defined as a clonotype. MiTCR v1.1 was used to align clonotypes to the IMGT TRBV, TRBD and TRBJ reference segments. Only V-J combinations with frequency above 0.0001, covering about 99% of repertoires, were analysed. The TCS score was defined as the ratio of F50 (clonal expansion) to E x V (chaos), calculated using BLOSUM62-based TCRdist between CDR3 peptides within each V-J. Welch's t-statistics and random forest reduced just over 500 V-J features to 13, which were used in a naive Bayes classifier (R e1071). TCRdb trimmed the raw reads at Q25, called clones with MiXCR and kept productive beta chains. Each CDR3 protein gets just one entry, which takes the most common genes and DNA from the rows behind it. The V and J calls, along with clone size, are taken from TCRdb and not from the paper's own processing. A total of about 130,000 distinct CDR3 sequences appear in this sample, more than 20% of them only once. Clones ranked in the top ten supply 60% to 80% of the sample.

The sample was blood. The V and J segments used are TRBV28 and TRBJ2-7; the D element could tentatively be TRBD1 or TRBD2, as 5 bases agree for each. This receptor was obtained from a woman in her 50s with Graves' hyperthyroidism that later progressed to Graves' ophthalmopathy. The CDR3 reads CASSRDPIWYEQYF. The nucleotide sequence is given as TGTGCCAGCAGCCGGGACCCCATCTGGTACGAGCAGTACTTC.